Listed below are T cell receptor beta chains from one sample, sequenced in a study of beta chain features in type 1 diabetes. Repertoires were generated with immunoSEQ multiplex PCR, while TCRdb's copy carries only in-frame clones and drops some. The table records approximately 120,000 clones, 40% of them present only once. The specimen sequenced was stem cell memory CD4+ T cells from blood. The receptors originated from a woman under 30 in good health. Both conserved end residues are part of each CDR3. Fields, in order: V gene, J gene, D gene, CDR3 protein. D genes are given only for firm matches.

>TRBV4-3|TRBJ2-3|TRBD2
CASSQEAGAGGSDTQYF
>TRBV18|TRBJ1-5|NA
CASSLRGTNQPQHF
>TRBV28|TRBJ2-3|TRBD2
CASRLSGRTDTQYF
>TRBV6-5|TRBJ1-5|TRBD1
CASRAGTASNQPQHF
>TRBV2|TRBJ1-1|TRBD1
CASNYRGGTEAFF
>TRBV18|TRBJ2-7|TRBD2
CASSPTGTRTTYEQYF
>TRBV7-9|TRBJ2-5|TRBD1
CASRRQGSQETQYF
>TRBV5-6|TRBJ2-1|NA
CASSFSTDYGEQFF
>TRBV7-2|TRBJ1-2|TRBD1
CASSVRAGTGDGYTF
>TRBV11-2|TRBJ1-1|TRBD1
CASSFVFKSGGATEAFF
>TRBV28|TRBJ2-3|TRBD2
CASSLWIWGRGGTDTQYF